The clone carrying this T cell receptor (beta chain) was picked up a small number of times. As yet, its antigen is unknown. This CDR3 comprises 14 residues. V was cut by 0 bases and J by 3 bases, with 5 bases left in between. Germline CDR1 is MNHEY and CDR2 is SVGAGI. TCRdb passed the RT-PCR reads through MiXCR, listing each CDR3 protein once. Of 550,000 to 650,000 distinct CDR3 sequences in the sample, 12% were seen once. This sample was included in a study of response to subunit inactivated influenza vaccine. Study findings and constraints: It was suggested by the authors that few new T cells are recruited by each seasonal influenza vaccination.

The receptor comes from a man aged 45-60 years who received an inactivated influenza vaccine. This sequence joins TRBV6-5 and TRBJ1-4; maybe TRBD1 (5 bases). Sample: PBMCs from blood, taken on the day of vaccination. The CDR3 protein is CASSYSTANEKLFF. Here the CDR3 DNA reads TGTGCCAGCAGTTACTCGACAGCTAATGAAAAACTGTTTTTT.